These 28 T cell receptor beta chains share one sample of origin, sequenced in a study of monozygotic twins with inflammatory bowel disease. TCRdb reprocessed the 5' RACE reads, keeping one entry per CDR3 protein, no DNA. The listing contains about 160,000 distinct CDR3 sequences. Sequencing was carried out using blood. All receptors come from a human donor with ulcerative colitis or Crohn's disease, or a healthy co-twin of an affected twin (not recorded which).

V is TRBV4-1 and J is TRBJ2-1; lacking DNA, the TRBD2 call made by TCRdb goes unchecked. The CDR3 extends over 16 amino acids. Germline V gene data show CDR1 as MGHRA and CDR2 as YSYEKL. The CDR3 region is CASSQATSGRGNEQFF.

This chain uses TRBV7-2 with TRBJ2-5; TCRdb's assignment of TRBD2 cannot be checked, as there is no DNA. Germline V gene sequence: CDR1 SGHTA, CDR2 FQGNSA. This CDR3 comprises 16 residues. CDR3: CASGRVGVDDQETQYF.

Here the CDR3 reads CASSQVSGSGTNTQYF. This chain links TRBV4-3 with TRBJ2-3; absent DNA, TCRdb's TRBD2 call cannot be checked. In germline, CDR1 is LGHNA, CDR2 YSLEER. The CDR3 is 16 residues long.

CDR3 sequence: CSARDLGEEGEQFF. V and J are TRBV20-1 and TRBJ2-1; TCRdb's D call, TRBD2, is unchecked because there is no DNA. This CDR3 comprises 14 residues. Germline CDR1 is DFQATT and CDR2 is SNEGSKA (reference sequence).

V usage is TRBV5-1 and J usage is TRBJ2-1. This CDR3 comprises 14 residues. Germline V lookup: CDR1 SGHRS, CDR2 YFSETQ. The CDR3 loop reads CASSLGQLNNEQFF.

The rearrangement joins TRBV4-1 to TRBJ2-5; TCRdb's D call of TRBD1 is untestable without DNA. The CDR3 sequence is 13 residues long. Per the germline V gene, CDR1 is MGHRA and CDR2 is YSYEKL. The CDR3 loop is CASGLTVTETQYF.

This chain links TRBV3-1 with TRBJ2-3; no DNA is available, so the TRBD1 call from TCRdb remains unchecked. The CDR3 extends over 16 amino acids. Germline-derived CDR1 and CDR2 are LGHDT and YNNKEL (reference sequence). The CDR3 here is CASSPRRDSSWDTQYF.

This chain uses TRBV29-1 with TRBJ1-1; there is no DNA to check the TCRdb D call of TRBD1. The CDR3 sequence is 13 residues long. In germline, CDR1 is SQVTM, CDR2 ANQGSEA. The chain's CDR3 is CSVEPPGGTEAFF. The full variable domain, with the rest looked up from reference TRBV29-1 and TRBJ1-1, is SAVISQKPSRDICQRGTSLTIQCQVDSQVTMMFWYRQQPGQSLTLIATANQGSEATYESGFVIDKFPISRPNLTFSTLTVSNMSPEDSSIYLCSVEPPGGTEAFFGQGTRLTVV.

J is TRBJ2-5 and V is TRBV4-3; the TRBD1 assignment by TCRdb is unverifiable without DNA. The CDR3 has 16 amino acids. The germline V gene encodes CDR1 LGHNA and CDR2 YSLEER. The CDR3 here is CASSQEVRGFQETQYF.

CDR3 loop: CSARRTGDTEAFF. This rearrangement joins TRBV20-1 to TRBJ1-1; TCRdb designates TRBD1, a call that cannot be tested without DNA. Germline V gene sequence: CDR1 DFQATT, CDR2 SNEGSKA (reference sequence). This CDR3 contains 13 residues.

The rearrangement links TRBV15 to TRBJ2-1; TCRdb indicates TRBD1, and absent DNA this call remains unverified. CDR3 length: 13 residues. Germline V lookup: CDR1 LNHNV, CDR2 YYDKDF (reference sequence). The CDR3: CATGPRQYNEQFF.

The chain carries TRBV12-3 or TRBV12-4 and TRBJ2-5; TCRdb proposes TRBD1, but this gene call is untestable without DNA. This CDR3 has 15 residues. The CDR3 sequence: CASSDTRGVGETQYF.

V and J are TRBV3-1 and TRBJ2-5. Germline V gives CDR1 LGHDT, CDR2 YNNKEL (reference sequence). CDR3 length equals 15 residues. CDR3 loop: CASSQEFGTSKTQYF.

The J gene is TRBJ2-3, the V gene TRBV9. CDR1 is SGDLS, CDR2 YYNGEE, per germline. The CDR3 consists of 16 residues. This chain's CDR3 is CASSMHRGPGTDTQYF.

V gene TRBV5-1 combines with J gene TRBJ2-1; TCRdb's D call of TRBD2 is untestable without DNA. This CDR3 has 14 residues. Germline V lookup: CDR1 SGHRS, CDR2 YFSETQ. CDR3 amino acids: CASSRTSRNDEQFF.

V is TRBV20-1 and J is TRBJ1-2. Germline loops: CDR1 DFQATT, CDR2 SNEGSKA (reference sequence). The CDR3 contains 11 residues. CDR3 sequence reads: CSAVNNYGYTF.

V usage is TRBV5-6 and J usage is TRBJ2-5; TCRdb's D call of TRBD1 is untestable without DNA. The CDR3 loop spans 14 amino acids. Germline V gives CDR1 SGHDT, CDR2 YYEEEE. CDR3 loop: CASSLSFRGETQYF. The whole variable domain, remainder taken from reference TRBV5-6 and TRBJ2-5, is DAGVTQSPTHLIKTRGQQVTLRCSPKSGHDTVSWYQQALGQGPQFIFQYYEEEERQRGNFPDRFSGHQFPNYSSELNVNALLLGDSALYLCASSLSFRGETQYFGPGTRLLVL.

The chain's CDR3 is CSARPGTATEAFF. The V and J genes are TRBV20-1 and TRBJ1-1; TCRdb selects TRBD1, and the lack of DNA leaves this call unchecked. CDR3 length: 13 residues. Germline V gives CDR1 DFQATT, CDR2 SNEGSKA (reference sequence).

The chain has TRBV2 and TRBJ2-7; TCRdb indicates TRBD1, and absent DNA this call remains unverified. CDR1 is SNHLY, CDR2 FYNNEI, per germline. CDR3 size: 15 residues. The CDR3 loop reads CASSKEGTGTYEQYF.

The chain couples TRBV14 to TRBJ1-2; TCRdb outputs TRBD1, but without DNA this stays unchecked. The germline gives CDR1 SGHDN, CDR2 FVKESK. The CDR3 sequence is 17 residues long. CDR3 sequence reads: CASSQLSSVGGVDGYTF.

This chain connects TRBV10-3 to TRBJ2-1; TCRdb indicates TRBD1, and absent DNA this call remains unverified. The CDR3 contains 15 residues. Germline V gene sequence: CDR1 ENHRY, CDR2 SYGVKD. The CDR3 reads CAIRTGTQLDGEQFF.

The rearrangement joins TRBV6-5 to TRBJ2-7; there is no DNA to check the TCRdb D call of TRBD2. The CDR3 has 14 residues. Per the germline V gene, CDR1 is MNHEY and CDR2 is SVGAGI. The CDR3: CASRLGAEAYEQYF.

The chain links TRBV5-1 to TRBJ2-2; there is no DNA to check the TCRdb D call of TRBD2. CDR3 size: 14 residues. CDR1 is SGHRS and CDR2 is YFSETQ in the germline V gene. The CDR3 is CASSWNSGTGELFF. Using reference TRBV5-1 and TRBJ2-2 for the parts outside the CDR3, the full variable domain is KAGVTQTPRYLIKTRGQQVTLSCSPISGHRSVSWYQQTPGQGLQFLFEYFSETQRNKGNFPGRFSGRQFSNSRSEMNVSTLELGDSALYLCASSWNSGTGELFFGEGSRLTVL.

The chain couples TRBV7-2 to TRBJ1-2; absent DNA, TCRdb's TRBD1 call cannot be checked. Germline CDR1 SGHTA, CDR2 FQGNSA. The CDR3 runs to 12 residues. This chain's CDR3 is CASGTMAYGYTF.

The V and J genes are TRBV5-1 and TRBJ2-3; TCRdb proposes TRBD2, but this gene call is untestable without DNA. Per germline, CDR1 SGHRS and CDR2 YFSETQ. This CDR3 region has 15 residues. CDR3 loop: CASSLAAGVADTQYF.

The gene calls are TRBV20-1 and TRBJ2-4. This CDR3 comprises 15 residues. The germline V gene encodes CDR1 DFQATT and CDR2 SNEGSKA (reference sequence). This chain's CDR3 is CSAPILGRAKNIQYF.

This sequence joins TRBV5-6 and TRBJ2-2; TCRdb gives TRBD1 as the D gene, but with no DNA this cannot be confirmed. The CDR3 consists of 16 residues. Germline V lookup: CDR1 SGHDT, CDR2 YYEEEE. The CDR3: CASSHRGVLSTGELFF.

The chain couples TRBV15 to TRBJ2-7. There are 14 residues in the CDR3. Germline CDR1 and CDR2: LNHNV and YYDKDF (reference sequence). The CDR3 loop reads CATSRDHTAYEQYF. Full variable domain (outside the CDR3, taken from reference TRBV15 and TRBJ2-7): DAMVIQNPRYQVTQFGKPVTLSCSQTLNHNVMYWYQQKSSQAPKLLFHYYDKDFNNEADTPDNFQSRRPNTSFCFLDIRSPGLGDTAMYLCATSRDHTAYEQYFGPGTRLTVT.